The rows below give T cell receptor beta chains drawn from one sample of a study of CD8 T cells in Susac syndrome. TCRdb reprocessed the immunoSEQ multiplex PCR reads via MiXCR and lists one record per CDR3 protein. The sample lists 200,000 or so distinct CDR3 sequences; 90% to 95% were seen once. Sample: CD4+ T cells from PBMCs. All receptors derive from a human donor with multiple sclerosis. The CDR3 runs from the conserved cysteine through the conserved F or W. The order of the fields is V gene, J gene, D gene, clone size, CDR3 DNA, CDR3 protein. D genes are given only for firm matches. The listing skips clone size in some rows; elsewhere it reads once, few, many or a size class.

TRBV15	TRBJ1-2	TRBD1	.	TGTGCCACCAGCAGAGGTGGACAGGGATACACCTTC	CATSRGGQGYTF
TRBV5-4	TRBJ1-1	TRBD1	.	TGTGCCAGCAGCCAGGGGGGCGACAGGGTCCCCCCTGAAGCTTTCTTT	CASSQGGDRVPPEAFF
TRBV25-1	TRBJ2-7	.	.	TGTGCCAGCAGGAAGCCTACTGTTTACGAGCAGTACTTC	CASRKPTVYEQYF
TRBV24-1	TRBJ2-3	TRBD2	.	TGTGCCACCAGTGACGCGGGGGGGAGCACAGATACGCAGTATTTT	CATSDAGGSTDTQYF
TRBV30	TRBJ2-7	.	once	TGTGCCTGGACCCCGGACGGGGTCCGCGAGCAGTACTTC	CAWTPDGVREQYF
TRBV27	TRBJ1-1	.	.	TGTGCCAGCGTTAGCCGGGAGGCTGAAGCTTTCTTT	CASVSREAEAFF
TRBV24-1	TRBJ2-1	.	.	TGTGCCACCAGTGATTTTTTCCGTGGTGAGCAGTTCTTC	CATSDFFRGEQFF
TRBV27	TRBJ2-7	TRBD2	.	TGTGCCAGCAGTGGTTTGACTAGCGGGAGTGGCTACGAGCAGTACTTC	CASSGLTSGSGYEQYF
TRBV30	TRBJ2-3	.	.	TGTGCCTGGAGTGGACAGAGCCTTTACACAGATACGCAGTATTTT	CAWSGQSLYTDTQYF
TRBV29-1	TRBJ1-2	.	once	TGCAGCGTTGGACAGCCCGTTAACAACTATGGCTACACCTTC	CSVGQPVNNYGYTF
TRBV20-1	TRBJ1-5	.	.	TGCAGTGCTAGTGCGTGGGCCAATCAGCCCCAGCATTTT	CSASAWANQPQHF
TRBV15	TRBJ2-3	.	.	TGTGCCACCAGCAAAGGGGGGCGGGCGGACTACACAGATACGCAGTATTTT	CATSKGGRADYTDTQYF
TRBV5-1	TRBJ2-3	.	.	TGCGCCAGCAGCTTGGCCGGGGGGCATCGCACAGATACGCAGTATTTT	CASSLAGGHRTDTQYF
TRBV18	TRBJ2-1	TRBD2	.	TGTGCCAGCTCAGGCGGGAGAGACAATGAGCAGTTCTTC	CASSGGRDNEQFF
TRBV11-2	TRBJ2-7	.	few	TGTGCCAGCAGCTTAGAAAACGAGCAGTACTTC	CASSLENEQYF
TRBV3-1	TRBJ2-4	.	.	TGTGCCAGCAGCCAAGGCGTTAGCAAAAACATTCAGTACTTC	CASSQGVSKNIQYF
TRBV2	TRBJ2-5	.	.	TGTGCCAGCAGGGGGGCTAGATCCTCCGAGACCCAGTACTTC	CASRGARSSETQYF
TRBV18	TRBJ1-2	TRBD1	.	TGTGCCAGCTCCCCCGACAGGGTTGGCTACACCTTC	CASSPDRVGYTF
TRBV11-1	TRBJ2-3	.	.	TGTGCCAGCAGTTTAGGACTCACAGATACGCAGTATTTT	CASSLGLTDTQYF
TRBV3-1	TRBJ2-5	TRBD2	.	TGTGCCAGCAGCTTGCCTACCGGGACTAGCTTTGGTCTACCCGAGACCCAGTACTTC	CASSLPTGTSFGLPETQYF
TRBV30	TRBJ2-2	.	.	TGTGCCTGGAGTGGGCAGGTTCGTACCGGGGAGCTGTTTTTT	CAWSGQVRTGELFF
TRBV20-1	TRBJ2-7	.	.	TGCAGTGCTATCCGGGACACCCTGCAGTACTTC	CSAIRDTLQYF
TRBV20-1	TRBJ2-7	TRBD2	.	TGCAGTGCTAGTGGCACGGGACTAGCGGTGGGGTACGAGCAGTACTTC	CSASGTGLAVGYEQYF
TRBV10-3	TRBJ2-1	TRBD2	.	TGTGCCATCACTGAGGAACTAGCGGGAAGCAATGAGCAGTTCTTC	CAITEELAGSNEQFF
TRBV20-1	TRBJ2-3	TRBD2	.	TGCAGTGTCGGTGGCGGGAGCGGGGATACGCAGTATTTT	CSVGGGSGDTQYF
TRBV3-1	TRBJ1-2	TRBD1	.	TGTGCCAGCAGCCAAGTTCTCAGGGGGCCCTATGGCTACACCTTC	CASSQVLRGPYGYTF
TRBV7-9	TRBJ2-1	TRBD2	.	TGTGCCACCCGGACTAGCGGGAATTACAATGAGCAGTTCTTC	CATRTSGNYNEQFF
TRBV29-1	TRBJ1-1	.	.	TGCAGCGTCCGCCCCTTAGGGAACACTGAAGCTTTCTTT	CSVRPLGNTEAFF
TRBV4-2	TRBJ1-4	.	.	TGTGCCAGCAGCCTGACAAGAGAATATGAAAAACTGTTTTTT	CASSLTREYEKLFF
TRBV30	TRBJ1-5	.	.	TGTGCCTGGACCAGGGACAGCAATCAGCCCCAGCATTTT	CAWTRDSNQPQHF
TRBV20-1	TRBJ2-1	TRBD2	.	TGCAGTGCTAGAGATCGGCGGGGGGGTAGGAATGAGCAGTTCTTC	CSARDRRGGRNEQFF
TRBV19	TRBJ2-3	.	.	TGTGCCAGTAAATGGGGGAGCACAGATACGCAGTATTTT	CASKWGSTDTQYF
TRBV5-1	TRBJ1-2	.	.	TGCGCCAGCAGCTTGGACGGGTTTGCGGCTGGCTACACCTTC	CASSLDGFAAGYTF
TRBV9	TRBJ2-7	.	.	TGTGCCAGCAACCGGGCAGGGTCACCCTACGAGCAGTACTTC	CASNRAGSPYEQYF
TRBV30	TRBJ1-1	TRBD1	.	TGTGCCTGGAGTACCCCCGACAGGGCGGCTGAAGCTTTCTTT	CAWSTPDRAAEAFF
TRBV6-4	TRBJ1-2	.	.	TGTGCCAGCAGTGGACAGTCTAACTATGGCTACACCTTC	CASSGQSNYGYTF
TRBV9	TRBJ2-5	TRBD2	.	TGTGCCAGCAGCGTCAGCGGGGAGGAGACCCAGTACTTC	CASSVSGEETQYF
TRBV14	TRBJ1-1	.	.	TGTGCCAGCAGCCCCTACTGGAACACTGAAGCTTTCTTT	CASSPYWNTEAFF
TRBV7-9	TRBJ1-2	.	few	TGTGCCAGCAGCTTTTCGGGGGGTTATGGCTACACCTTC	CASSFSGGYGYTF
TRBV6-5	TRBJ2-5	.	.	TGTGCCAGCAGTTACCGGGTACGAGAGACCCAGTACTTC	CASSYRVRETQYF
TRBV2	TRBJ2-1	.	.	TGTGCCAGCAGTGAGGAGAAGCCAGGATTCTTC	CASSEEKPGFF
TRBV19	TRBJ2-1	.	.	TGTGCCAGTAGTAAGAGGAGCCCCTCCTACAATGAGCAGTTCTTC	CASSKRSPSYNEQFF
TRBV5-1	TRBJ2-7	.	once	TGCGCCAGCAGCTTCGGGGCAGGGAGGATCTACGAGCAGTACTTC	CASSFGAGRIYEQYF
TRBV24-1	TRBJ1-2	TRBD1	.	TGTGCCACCAGTGATCCTTCGATCCAGGGGGGGCATGGCTACACCTTC	CATSDPSIQGGHGYTF
TRBV29-1	TRBJ2-5	.	.	TGCAGCGTTGAAAAGGGCGGAACAGAGACCCAGTACTTC	CSVEKGGTETQYF
TRBV9	TRBJ2-5	.	.	TGTGCCAGCAGCGCAGGCTTGGAGACCCAGTACTTC	CASSAGLETQYF
TRBV20-1	TRBJ1-5	TRBD1	.	TGCAGTGCTACCCGGGACAGGGTGGGTCAGCCCCAGCATTTT	CSATRDRVGQPQHF
TRBV5-1	TRBJ2-7	.	.	TGCGCCAGCAGATCAGCAAGCTTCTACGAGCAGTACTTC	CASRSASFYEQYF
TRBV6-2/TRBV6-3	TRBJ1-1	.	.	TGTGCCAGCAGTCCCCGGGACCCGGGGACTGAAGCTTTCTTT	CASSPRDPGTEAFF
TRBV29-1	TRBJ1-1	.	.	TGCAGCGTTGGGAATGGGATCGAAGCTTTCTTT	CSVGNGIEAFF
TRBV25-1	TRBJ2-4	.	.	TGTGCCAGCAGTGGCCACGGACAAAACATTCAGTACTTC	CASSGHGQNIQYF
TRBV30	TRBJ2-5	.	.	TGTGCCTGGAGTAGGGAGCCGACCCAGTACTTC	CAWSREPTQYF